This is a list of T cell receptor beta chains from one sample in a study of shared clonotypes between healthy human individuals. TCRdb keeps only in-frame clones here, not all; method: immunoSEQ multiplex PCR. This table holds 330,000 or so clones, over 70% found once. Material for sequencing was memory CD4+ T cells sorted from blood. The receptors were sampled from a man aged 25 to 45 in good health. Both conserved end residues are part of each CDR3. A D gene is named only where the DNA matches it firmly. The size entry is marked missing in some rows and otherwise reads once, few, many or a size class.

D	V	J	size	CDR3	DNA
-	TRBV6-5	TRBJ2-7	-	CASSRQAYSYEQYF	TGTGCCAGCAGTCGACAGGCCTACTCCTACGAGCAGTACTTC
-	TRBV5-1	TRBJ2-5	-	CASSQIGTEEETQYF	TGCGCCAGCAGCCAGATCGGGACGGAAGAAGAGACCCAGTACTTC
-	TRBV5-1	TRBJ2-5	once	CASSPRTGEETQYF	TGCGCCAGCAGCCCACGAACGGGGGAGGAGACCCAGTACTTC
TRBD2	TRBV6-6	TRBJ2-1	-	CASRTLAGGPNEQFF	TGTGCCAGCAGAACACTAGCGGGAGGGCCGAATGAGCAGTTCTTC
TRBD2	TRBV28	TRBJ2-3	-	CASIHERELGDTQYF	TGTGCCAGCATTCATGAGCGGGAGCTGGGGGATACGCAGTATTTT
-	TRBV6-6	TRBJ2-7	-	CASRRETYEQYF	TGTGCCAGCAGAAGGGAAACCTACGAGCAGTACTTC
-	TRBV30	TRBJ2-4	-	CAWTGTSTGNIQYF	TGTGCCTGGACCGGGACGTCGACCGGAAACATTCAGTACTTC
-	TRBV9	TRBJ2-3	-	CASSVDFGDTQYF	TGTGCCAGCAGCGTAGACTTTGGGGATACGCAGTATTTT
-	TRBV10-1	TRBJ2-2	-	CASSEQGAGELFF	TGCGCCAGCAGTGAGCAAGGTGCCGGGGAGCTGTTTTTT
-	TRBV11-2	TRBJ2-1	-	CASRPAGKSSYNEQFF	TGTGCCAGCAGGCCGGCGGGAAAGAGCTCCTACAATGAGCAGTTCTTC
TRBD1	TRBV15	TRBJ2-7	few	CATSPPGQGAREQYF	TGTGCCACCAGCCCCCCGGGACAGGGGGCAAGAGAGCAGTACTTC
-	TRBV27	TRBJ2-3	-	CASSTSLGTDTQYF	TGTGCCAGCAGTACCTCACTAGGCACAGATACGCAGTATTTT
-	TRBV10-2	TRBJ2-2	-	CASSPDTHGGSGELFF	TGCGCCAGCAGCCCAGACACCCACGGAGGCTCCGGGGAGCTGTTTTTT
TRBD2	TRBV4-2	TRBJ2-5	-	CASSPSLAGNQETQYF	TGTGCCAGCAGCCCAAGTCTAGCGGGGAACCAAGAGACCCAGTACTTC
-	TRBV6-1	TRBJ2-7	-	CASSEEGSPGTPYEQYF	TGTGCCAGCAGTGAAGAGGGGTCTCCCGGGACGCCGTACGAGCAGTACTTC
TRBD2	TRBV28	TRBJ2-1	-	CASSFYGGRSGYNEQFF	TGTGCCAGCAGTTTTTACGGCGGGAGGTCGGGGTACAATGAGCAGTTCTTC
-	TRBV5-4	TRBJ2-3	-	CASSPATIYTDTQYF	TGTGCCAGCAGCCCGGCGACTATCTACACAGATACGCAGTATTTT
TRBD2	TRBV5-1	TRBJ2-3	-	CASSLEGAGVPEYF	TGCGCCAGCAGCTTGGAGGGAGCGGGAGTACCCGAGTATTTT
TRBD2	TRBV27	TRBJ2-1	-	CASTYTVSGTNNEQFF	TGTGCCAGCACCTATACGGTCTCCGGGACTAACAATGAGCAGTTCTTC
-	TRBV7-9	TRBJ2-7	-	CASSFGQPGSYEQYF	TGTGCCAGCAGCTTTGGACAGCCGGGCTCCTACGAGCAGTACTTC
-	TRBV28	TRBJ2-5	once	CASSWPGLVQETQYF	TGTGCCAGCAGTTGGCCGGGACTGGTTCAAGAGACCCAGTACTTC
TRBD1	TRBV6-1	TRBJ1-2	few	CASSERGQGVIYGYTF	TGTGCCAGCAGTGAACGGGGACAGGGAGTTATCTATGGCTACACCTTC
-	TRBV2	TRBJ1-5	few	CASSGYSNQPQHF	TGTGCCAGCAGTGGGTATAGCAATCAGCCCCAGCATTTT
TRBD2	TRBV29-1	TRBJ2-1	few	CSVGGRGKFF	TGCAGCGTTGGGGGGAGGGGAAAGTTCTTC
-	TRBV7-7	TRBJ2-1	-	CASSLEMGLEQFF	TGTGCTAGCAGCTTAGAAATGGGACTTGAGCAGTTCTTC
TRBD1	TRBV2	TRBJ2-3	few	CASSGRTGGTDTQYF	TGTGCCAGCAGTGGGCGGACAGGGGGCACAGATACGCAGTATTTT
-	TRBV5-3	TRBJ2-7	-	CARSLGYYRNYEQYF	TGTGCCAGAAGCTTGGGATATTACAGGAACTACGAGCAGTACTTC
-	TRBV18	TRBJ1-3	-	CASSPQGVDGNTIYF	TGTGCCAGCTCACCACAGGGGGTAGATGGAAACACCATATATTTT
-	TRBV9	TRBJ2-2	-	CASSRLTGELFF	TGTGCCAGCAGCAGACTAACCGGGGAGCTGTTTTTT
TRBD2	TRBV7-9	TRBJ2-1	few	CASRQTSSLEQFF	TGTGCCAGCAGACAGACTAGCAGTCTGGAGCAGTTCTTC
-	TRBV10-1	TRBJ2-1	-	CASSQDSYNEQFF	TGCGCCAGCAGCCAGGACTCGTACAATGAGCAGTTCTTC
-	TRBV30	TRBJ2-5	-	CAWTRGAETQYF	TGTGCCTGGACCAGGGGAGCGGAGACCCAGTACTTC
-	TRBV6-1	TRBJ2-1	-	CASSEQRAEGAQFF	TGTGCCAGCAGTGAACAACGAGCGGAGGGGGCGCAGTTCTTC
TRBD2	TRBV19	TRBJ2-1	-	CASSRSPGLAGLEQFF	TGTGCCAGTAGTCGCTCACCGGGACTAGCGGGGCTTGAGCAGTTCTTC
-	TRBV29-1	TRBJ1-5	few	CSVVGGFDQPQHF	TGCAGCGTTGTTGGGGGATTCGATCAGCCCCAGCATTTT
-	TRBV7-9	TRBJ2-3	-	CASSSEYF	TGTGCCAGCAGCTCCGAGTATTTT
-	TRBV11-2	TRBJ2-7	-	CASRTGGSSYEQYF	TGTGCCAGCAGGACTGGAGGGAGCTCCTACGAGCAGTACTTC
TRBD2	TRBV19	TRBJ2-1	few	CASSILSGRASNEQFF	TGTGCCAGTAGTATACTCAGCGGGAGGGCCTCGAATGAGCAGTTCTTC
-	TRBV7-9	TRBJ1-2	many	CASGLRELNNYGYTF	TGTGCCAGCGGGCTTCGGGAACTCAATAACTATGGCTACACCTTC
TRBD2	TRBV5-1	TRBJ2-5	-	CASSAIAGKETQYF	TGCGCCAGCAGCGCGATAGCGGGCAAAGAGACCCAGTACTTC
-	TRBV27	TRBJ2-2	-	CASPSDNTGELFF	TGTGCCAGCCCGTCAGATAACACCGGGGAGCTGTTTTTT
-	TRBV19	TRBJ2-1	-	CASSTKRLGHEQFF	TGTGCCAGTAGTACAAAACGACTAGGACATGAGCAGTTCTTC
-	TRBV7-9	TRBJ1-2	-	CASSFSFSGYTF	TGTGCCAGCAGCTTTAGTTTTTCGGGCTACACCTTC
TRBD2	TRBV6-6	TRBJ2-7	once	CASTLSGSVSDEQYF	TGTGCCAGCACCCTTAGCGGGAGCGTGTCGGACGAGCAGTACTTC
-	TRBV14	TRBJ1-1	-	CASSQIHGSEAFF	TGTGCCAGCAGCCAAATCCATGGGTCTGAAGCTTTCTTT
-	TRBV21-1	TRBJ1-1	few	CASSKGLGTGEKMNTEAFF	TGTGCCAGCAGCAAAGGATTGGGCACAGGGGAGAAAATGAACACTGAAGCTTTCTTT
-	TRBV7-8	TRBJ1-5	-	CASSQQGDQPQHF	TGTGCCAGCAGCCAACAAGGTGATCAGCCCCAGCATTTT
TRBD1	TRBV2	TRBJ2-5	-	CASRNRGSREETQYF	TGTGCCAGCAGAAACAGGGGGTCTAGAGAAGAGACCCAGTACTTC
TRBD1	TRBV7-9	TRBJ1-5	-	CASSTQSGGAQPQHF	TGTGCCAGCAGCACACAATCAGGGGGAGCTCAGCCCCAGCATTTT
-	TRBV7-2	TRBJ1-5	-	CASSLAGGGNQPQHF	TGTGCCAGCAGCTTAGCGGGAGGGGGCAATCAGCCCCAGCATTTT
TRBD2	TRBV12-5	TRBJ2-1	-	CASGLVSTGGDNEQFF	TGTGCTAGTGGTTTGGTATCTACGGGAGGAGACAATGAGCAGTTCTTC
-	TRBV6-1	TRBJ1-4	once	CASSEGRGREKLFF	TGTGCCAGCAGTGAAGGGAGGGGCAGGGAAAAACTGTTTTTT
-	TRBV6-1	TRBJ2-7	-	CASSDTGSGYEQYF	TGTGCCAGCAGTGACACGGGGAGCGGCTACGAGCAGTACTTC
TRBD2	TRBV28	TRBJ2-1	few	CASSIFSGSGGNEQFF	TGTGCCAGCAGTATTTTTAGCGGGAGCGGAGGGAATGAGCAGTTCTTC